These T cell receptor beta chains were read from a single sample in a study of shared clonotypes between healthy human individuals. Assay used: immunoSEQ multiplex PCR; TCRdb lists only in-frame clones, some missing. Among about 1.5 million clones listed, approximately 98% were seen once. Sequencing was performed on naive CD4+ T cells sorted from blood. Every receptor here comes from a man aged 25-45 years in good health. CDR3s include the opening cysteine and the closing phenylalanine or tryptophan. Clone size is not always given. Where it is, it says once, few, many or a class for expanded clones.

j_call v_call clone_size cdr3_aa
TRBJ2-2 TRBV7-3 - CASSLFQGDTGELFF
TRBJ1-1 TRBV5-1 - CASSTTGGKAFF
TRBJ2-4 TRBV11-2 - CASSALRTGEYSKNIQYF
TRBJ2-2 TRBV11-3 - CASSLGGATGELFF
TRBJ2-1 TRBV19 - CASSPSGPQVGNEQFF
TRBJ2-2 TRBV5-1 - CASSPTGQADTGELFF
TRBJ1-1 TRBV28 - CASRISGQGYTEAFF
TRBJ2-3 TRBV9 - CASSVSPGRGTDTQYF
TRBJ1-5 TRBV7-9 - CASSPLSGGYQPQHF
TRBJ2-1 TRBV28 - CASSLFWRGVGSFPSYNEQFF
TRBJ1-1 TRBV7-2 - CASSPGLNTEAFF
TRBJ2-1 TRBV5-6 - CASSLRLAEAFF
TRBJ2-7 TRBV18 once CASSRLELAAYEQYF
TRBJ2-1 TRBV5-4 once CASSLAHGLGASGRWDEQFF
TRBJ2-7 TRBV11-1 - CASSLRDSIYEQYF
TRBJ1-1 TRBV19 - CASSLGKYSEAFF
TRBJ2-2 TRBV7-2 - CASSLVRRDGELFF
TRBJ2-1 TRBV2 - CASRERESPYNEQFF
TRBJ1-2 TRBV27 - CASSSRGVYGYTF
TRBJ2-1 TRBV5-1 - CASSLAGINEQFF
TRBJ1-1 TRBV5-1 - CASSLTTGGHTEAFF
TRBJ2-1 TRBV18 once CASSPTGGNNEQFF
TRBJ1-1 TRBV11-2 - CASSFLDTEAFF
TRBJ2-2 TRBV18 - CASSPGTSGTNTGELFF
TRBJ2-1 TRBV5-4 - CASRLGGLAALGEQFF
TRBJ1-2 TRBV5-4 once CASSFSRHYGYTF
TRBJ1-1 TRBV7-3 - CASSLAPRGTTEAFF
TRBJ2-5 TRBV6-4 - CAGILRTSGEETQYF
TRBJ1-5 TRBV19 - CASSIMTVNQPQHF
TRBJ1-1 TRBV15 - CATSSKQARNTEAFF
TRBJ1-2 TRBV4-1 - CASSQDWTVPRYGYTF
TRBJ2-3 TRBV4-3 - CASSRAGTGDTQYF
TRBJ1-4 TRBV2 - CASEGTAINEKLFF
TRBJ2-1 TRBV2 - CASSDRRWNNEQFF